The rows below give T cell receptor beta chains drawn from one sample of a study of blood T cell repertoires in COVID-19. The method was immunoSEQ multiplex PCR; TCRdb's version includes in-frame clones alone and lacks a portion of them. The sample includes around 74,000 clones, 90% of them seen just once. The material sequenced was peripheral blood. These receptors were taken from a woman older than 75 with active or convalescent COVID-19. Both conserved end residues are part of each CDR3. Each record gives: J gene, clone size, V gene, D gene, CDR3 DNA, CDR3 protein. A D gene is named only where the DNA matches it firmly. The size field is filled for only some rows; it gives once, few, many or a size class.

j_gene: TRBJ1-2
abundance: .
v_gene: TRBV4-2
d_gene: TRBD1
CDR3nt: TGTGCCAGCAGCCAGCCGGGACAGGGGACCAAGGATGGCTACACCTTC
CDR3aa: CASSQPGQGTKDGYTF

j_gene: TRBJ2-2
abundance: .
v_gene: TRBV10-3
d_gene: .
CDR3nt: TGTGCCATCAGTGCAGGGGCGGGCCGGGAGCTGTTTTTT
CDR3aa: CAISAGAGRELFF

j_gene: TRBJ2-2
abundance: once
v_gene: TRBV27
d_gene: TRBD2
CDR3nt: TGTGCCAGCATCAATTCCCTAGCGGGGGGGCCAGCCGGGGAGCTGTTTTTT
CDR3aa: CASINSLAGGPAGELFF

j_gene: TRBJ1-1
abundance: .
v_gene: TRBV7-8
d_gene: TRBD1
CDR3nt: TGTGCCAGCAGCTTAGAGGGGGCAGGGGGTATTGCTTTCTTT
CDR3aa: CASSLEGAGGIAFF

j_gene: TRBJ2-7
abundance: .
v_gene: TRBV9
d_gene: TRBD1
CDR3nt: TGTGCCAGCAGCCTATCCCACAGGGGTTCCTACGAGCAGTACTTC
CDR3aa: CASSLSHRGSYEQYF

j_gene: TRBJ1-4
abundance: .
v_gene: TRBV6-2/TRBV6-3
d_gene: TRBD1
CDR3nt: TGTGCCAGCAGTGCACACCGGGACAGGGGGCTAACTAATGAAAAACTGTTTTTT
CDR3aa: CASSAHRDRGLTNEKLFF

j_gene: TRBJ2-7
abundance: once
v_gene: TRBV3-1/TRBV3-2
d_gene: TRBD1
CDR3nt: TGTGCCAGCAGCCAAGAGGGACAGAACTACGAGCAGTACTTC
CDR3aa: CASSQEGQNYEQYF

j_gene: TRBJ2-7
abundance: .
v_gene: TRBV6-4
d_gene: TRBD1
CDR3nt: TGTGCCAGCAGTGAGAACAGGGGGGACGAGCAGTACTTC
CDR3aa: CASSENRGDEQYF

j_gene: TRBJ2-4
abundance: .
v_gene: TRBV5-4
d_gene: TRBD1
CDR3nt: TGTGCCAGCAGCTTGGCCCCCGGACAGGCAGCCAAAAACATTCAGTACTTC
CDR3aa: CASSLAPGQAAKNIQYF

j_gene: TRBJ1-3
abundance: .
v_gene: TRBV30
d_gene: .
CDR3nt: TGTGCCTCCAGGGTGTCTGGGGGAAACACCATATATTTT
CDR3aa: CASRVSGGNTIYF

j_gene: TRBJ2-1
abundance: .
v_gene: TRBV19
d_gene: TRBD2
CDR3nt: TGTGCCAGTAGTATAGATAGCGGGGGGCCCGCCTACAATGAGCAGTTCTTC
CDR3aa: CASSIDSGGPAYNEQFF

j_gene: TRBJ2-7
abundance: .
v_gene: TRBV4-1
d_gene: TRBD1
CDR3nt: TGCGCCAGCAGCCCCGCGACAGGGGGCTACGAGCAGTACTTC
CDR3aa: CASSPATGGYEQYF

j_gene: TRBJ1-5
abundance: .
v_gene: TRBV18
d_gene: .
CDR3nt: TGTGCCAGCTCACCACCGGGGGCGAGCAATCAGCCCCAGCATTTT
CDR3aa: CASSPPGASNQPQHF

j_gene: TRBJ2-7
abundance: .
v_gene: TRBV6-5
d_gene: .
CDR3nt: TGTGCCAGCAGTTTGGCCGGGTCCTACGAGCAGTACTTC
CDR3aa: CASSLAGSYEQYF

j_gene: TRBJ1-1
abundance: .
v_gene: TRBV7-5
d_gene: .
CDR3nt: TGTGTCAGAAGCTTAGTCGGGAGGGGGCGTACTGAAGCTTTCTTT
CDR3aa: CVRSLVGRGRTEAFF

j_gene: TRBJ1-5
abundance: .
v_gene: TRBV21-1
d_gene: .
CDR3nt: TGTGCCAGCAGCAAAGCAACTACAGGGACCTATGGGATCAGTCAGCCCCAGCATTTT
CDR3aa: CASSKATTGTYGISQPQHF

j_gene: TRBJ1-1
abundance: .
v_gene: TRBV28
d_gene: .
CDR3nt: TGTGCCAGCCGAGGGAGGAACACTGAAGCTTTCTTT
CDR3aa: CASRGRNTEAFF

j_gene: TRBJ2-7
abundance: .
v_gene: TRBV7-2
d_gene: TRBD2
CDR3nt: TGTGCCAGCAGCGTGGCCGGCGGGGGGCCCGACTACGAGCAGTACTTC
CDR3aa: CASSVAGGGPDYEQYF

j_gene: TRBJ2-4
abundance: .
v_gene: TRBV2
d_gene: TRBD2
CDR3nt: TGTGCCATTGGGGTAGGACTAGCGGGGGCACTAGCCAAAAACATTCAGTACTTC
CDR3aa: CAIGVGLAGALAKNIQYF

j_gene: TRBJ2-7
abundance: .
v_gene: TRBV6-2/TRBV6-3
d_gene: .
CDR3nt: TGTGCCAGCAGCCGGAGGCCCCTGGCCTACGAGCAGTACTTC
CDR3aa: CASSRRPLAYEQYF

j_gene: TRBJ2-3
abundance: once
v_gene: TRBV4-2
d_gene: TRBD2
CDR3nt: TGTGCCAGCAGCCAAGATTTGGCTAGCGGGGGCACAGATACGCAGTATTTT
CDR3aa: CASSQDLASGGTDTQYF

j_gene: TRBJ2-3
abundance: .
v_gene: TRBV6-2/TRBV6-3
d_gene: TRBD2
CDR3nt: TGTGCCAGCAGTGGCCCCGCCCGCGGGGGAACGGGGGATACGCAGTATTTT
CDR3aa: CASSGPARGGTGDTQYF

j_gene: TRBJ1-1
abundance: .
v_gene: TRBV5-1
d_gene: .
CDR3nt: TGCGCCAGCAGCTCCTCGCCTACGGGGAACACTGAAGCTTTCTTT
CDR3aa: CASSSSPTGNTEAFF

j_gene: TRBJ2-7
abundance: .
v_gene: TRBV7-9
d_gene: TRBD1
CDR3nt: TGTGCCAGCAGCCCCGGGACAGTCTACGAGCAGTACTTC
CDR3aa: CASSPGTVYEQYF

j_gene: TRBJ2-5
abundance: .
v_gene: TRBV9
d_gene: .
CDR3nt: TGTGCCAGCAGGCCCGGCGGGAACCAAGAGACCCAGTACTTC
CDR3aa: CASRPGGNQETQYF

j_gene: TRBJ2-1
abundance: .
v_gene: TRBV5-4
d_gene: .
CDR3nt: TGTGCCAGCAGCTCGTCCCCGTGGCAGGGGCAGTTCTTC
CDR3aa: CASSSSPWQGQFF

j_gene: TRBJ2-7
abundance: .
v_gene: TRBV9
d_gene: .
CDR3nt: TGTGCCAGCAGCGTAGGCGTCGGGCAGGGTTTTCCCTACGAGCAGTACTTC
CDR3aa: CASSVGVGQGFPYEQYF

j_gene: TRBJ2-1
abundance: .
v_gene: TRBV7-6
d_gene: TRBD2
CDR3nt: TGTGCCAGCAGCTCTCTTCTAGCGGGGGGATTCAATGAGCAGTTCTTC
CDR3aa: CASSSLLAGGFNEQFF

j_gene: TRBJ1-3
abundance: .
v_gene: TRBV4-1
d_gene: .
CDR3nt: TGCGCCAGCAGCCAAGATAGTGCAGGAATCTCTGGAAACACCATATATTTT
CDR3aa: CASSQDSAGISGNTIYF

j_gene: TRBJ2-3
abundance: .
v_gene: TRBV24-1
d_gene: .
CDR3nt: TGTGCCACCAGTTCCCAGGGGGGTGTTAAAGATACGCAGTATTTT
CDR3aa: CATSSQGGVKDTQYF

j_gene: TRBJ1-2
abundance: .
v_gene: TRBV28
d_gene: .
CDR3nt: TGTGCCAGCAGTTTGAACCAGGGGTACTATGGCTACACCTTC
CDR3aa: CASSLNQGYYGYTF

j_gene: TRBJ1-5
abundance: .
v_gene: TRBV5-5
d_gene: .
CDR3nt: TGTGCCAGCAGCTTGGCCGTCAGTCAGCCCCAGCATTTT
CDR3aa: CASSLAVSQPQHF

j_gene: TRBJ1-6
abundance: .
v_gene: TRBV6-2/TRBV6-3
d_gene: .
CDR3nt: TGTGCCAGCAGTTATCAGAAAGTCTCCTATAATTCACCCCTCCACTTT
CDR3aa: CASSYQKVSYNSPLHF

j_gene: TRBJ1-3
abundance: .
v_gene: TRBV15
d_gene: .
CDR3nt: TGTGCCACCAGTCCTTCCGGCGGGTTCTCTGGAAACACCATATATTTT
CDR3aa: CATSPSGGFSGNTIYF

j_gene: TRBJ2-2
abundance: once
v_gene: TRBV12-1
d_gene: .
CDR3nt: TGTGCCAGCAGCAACCTTAGCGGGGGGGCTTACACCGGGGAGCTGTTTTTT
CDR3aa: CASSNLSGGAYTGELFF

j_gene: TRBJ2-2
abundance: .
v_gene: TRBV6-5
d_gene: .
CDR3nt: TGTGCCAGTTTCGGACAGCTGAACACCGGGGAGCTGTTTTTT
CDR3aa: CASFGQLNTGELFF

j_gene: TRBJ2-7
abundance: .
v_gene: TRBV13
d_gene: TRBD1
CDR3nt: TGTGCCAGCAGCGGGACAGGGGCCTACGAGCAGTACTTC
CDR3aa: CASSGTGAYEQYF

j_gene: TRBJ2-2
abundance: .
v_gene: TRBV18
d_gene: .
CDR3nt: TGTGCCAGCTCACCAGTTGTGAAGCGAGAAGGCACCGGGGAGCTGTTTTTT
CDR3aa: CASSPVVKREGTGELFF

j_gene: TRBJ1-3
abundance: .
v_gene: TRBV6-5
d_gene: .
CDR3nt: TGTGCCAGCAGTTACTCGTCACACCGCTTAGGAAACACCATATATTTT
CDR3aa: CASSYSSHRLGNTIYF

j_gene: TRBJ1-5
abundance: .
v_gene: TRBV19
d_gene: TRBD1
CDR3nt: TGTGCCAGTAGTATCGGACAGGGAAACAATCAGCCCCAGCATTTT
CDR3aa: CASSIGQGNNQPQHF

j_gene: TRBJ2-7
abundance: .
v_gene: TRBV6-5
d_gene: .
CDR3nt: TGTGCCAGCAGTTCGTCCAGGGGTTGGGGCTACGAGCAGTACTTC
CDR3aa: CASSSSRGWGYEQYF

j_gene: TRBJ1-5
abundance: once
v_gene: TRBV12-3/TRBV12-4
d_gene: .
CDR3nt: TGTGCCAGCAGTCCGCAGGGGAATCAGCCCCAGCATTTT
CDR3aa: CASSPQGNQPQHF

j_gene: TRBJ2-7
abundance: .
v_gene: TRBV28
d_gene: TRBD2
CDR3nt: TGTGCCAGCAGTTTCGGGGGGGCAAATGTAGCCTACGAGCAGTACTTC
CDR3aa: CASSFGGANVAYEQYF

j_gene: TRBJ1-2
abundance: .
v_gene: TRBV6-5
d_gene: TRBD1
CDR3nt: TGTGCCAGCAGTAGGGCGGGACAGGGAAGAAGTGGCTACACCTTC
CDR3aa: CASSRAGQGRSGYTF

j_gene: TRBJ2-3
abundance: .
v_gene: TRBV14
d_gene: .
CDR3nt: TGTGCCAGCAGCCAAGCCCCCTGGCAGGGTAATTCTGTGACAGATACGCAGTATTTT
CDR3aa: CASSQAPWQGNSVTDTQYF